This T cell receptor beta chain is drawn from a study of T cells in women clearing cervical HPV infection (dated by TCRdb to 2016 to 2019). Regarding the study in general: The cases were some 27 women with histologically confirmed HPV16-related CIN3 or worse, and 2 of these cases were invasive cancers. The controls were about 25 women whose single incident HPV16 infection cleared within 12 months with no development of precancer or cancer. Blood from cases was collected at the visit at which the lesion was first identified, whereas blood from controls was collected once infection was no longer detected. Among cases, blood sampling occurred a median of about 160 days after lesion detection, with an interquartile range of roughly 90 to 200 days. Since HLA typing was available for only a few women, HLA type could not be ruled out as a confounder. Nested within Costa Rica's Guanacaste HPV Natural History Study, an exploratory proof-of-principle case-control study compared TCR repertoires across cervical HPV16 outcomes. Cases were matched to controls by age within five years and by the year the sample was collected. A median age of 34 years was observed in cases versus around 40 in controls, and no significant differences in baseline characteristics were found. The parent cohort enrolled roughly 9,400 women aged 18 or older in Guanacaste, Costa Rica, in 1993 to 1994 and followed the women for six to eight years. Five blinded duplicates per group were added as quality controls, so that around 60 samples were obtained: roughly 50 participants and 10 replicates.

Every participant had a single incident cervical HPV16 infection, and women with prevalent HPV16 infections were excluded. Cervical HPV DNA was detected by MY09/MY11 PCR, and genotyping was performed by dot-blot hybridization. Around 15 mL of heparinized blood were centrifuged, and the buffy coat was split into aliquots, frozen at -30 degrees C, and then kept at -80 degrees C. QIAGEN kits were used to extract genomic DNA from the buffy coat specimens. Using the immunoSEQ assay, multiplex PCR amplified TCR beta CDR3 regions from an average of 1200 ng of genomic DNA per sample. To correct primer bias, the assay used a complete synthetic TCR repertoire to set an amplification baseline. The amplicons were sequenced on the Illumina platform. The source study handled its data this way. Sequences were error-corrected by clustering with frequency ratios and a modified nearest-neighbor algorithm, then analyzed in the immunoSEQ Analyzer with IMGT gene definitions. TCR richness and evenness were averaged over 20 rarefaction repeats at each rarefaction depth, excluding samples with fewer sequences than the depth. Wilcoxon rank sum tests with FDR correction were used to compare V, D and J gene relative abundances between the groups. An intraclass correlation of 95% to 97% for TCR richness and an average of about 80% across some 69 gene segments were obtained from the blinded duplicates. In its TCRdb copy, this immuneACCESS table keeps in-frame sequences only and misses some clones. Where compared with another copy, unresolved V genes explain less than half of these, and the others have no known cause. V, J and clone size derive from that table, while D and trimming were established from the DNA sequence. The sample table includes around 39,000 clones. Roughly 3.7% of the sample goes to the ten largest clones.

V gives up 4 bases and J gives up 9 bases, and the segment between their germline ends measures 8 bases. CDR1 SGHRS and CDR2 YFSETQ are derived from the germline V gene. Reading from cysteine to phenylalanine, the CDR3 counts 11 amino acids. Only the CDR3 bases that were read are kept: 24 of them, in frame from base 1. Comment on this clone: This clone's antigen is unknown. The read terminates 3 residues before the CDR3 end, so the remaining end is supplied by the germline J gene.

The paper's findings and limits, for the study overall: Cases were distinguished from controls with an estimated AUC of 0.65 to 0.85 by random forest classifiers combining richness and V gene abundances. CIN3+ cases had significantly higher TCR repertoire richness than controls across sequencing depths, but evenness did not differ between the groups. TRBV6-7 relative abundance was lower in cases than in controls (approximately 0.11% versus 0.16%; Bonferroni P = 0.0008). Because the number of T cells per sample was unknown, the richness differences could reflect varying T-cell content rather than repertoire biology. The cross-sectional design could not show whether associations preceded infection or resulted from it; effector/memory subsets and HPV-specific T cells were not isolated.

The material sequenced was blood buffy coat. This receptor chain uses TRBV5-1 and TRBJ2-1; the D segment could be TRBD1, given 6 matching bases. The sequence came from a woman aged 18 to 69 with a cervical HPV16 infection that either progressed to CIN3+ or cleared (not recorded which). Incomplete CDR3 DNA: TGCGCCAGCAGCGGCAGGGGTGAG. Its coded protein is CASSGRGE. In full, the CDR3 reads CASSGRGEQFF.